Listed here is a single T cell receptor (beta chain). Its cognate antigen is unknown. V dropped 5 bases and J dropped 5; count of bases not matched to a gene: 7. Germline CDR1 reads SGHTA; CDR2 reads FQGNSA. This CDR3 region has 16 residues. This entry is derived from a study of T cell responses to AZD1222 COVID-19 vaccine. Study results and caveats: Vaccination with two AZD1222 doses was followed by a rise in Spike-specific TCR breadth and depth. CD4 TCRs associated with vaccination spanned spike, dominating at 160-218 and 743-854. The study sampled repertoires only after the peak T cell response.

Assay used: immunoSEQ multiplex PCR; TCRdb lists only in-frame clones, some missing. Found here are 150,000 to 180,000 clones, less than 90% of them singletons; the top ten hold around 3.1%. The sequence came from an adult in good health. The chain links TRBV7-2 to TRBJ2-5; 14 nucleotides line up with TRBD2. Specimen: peripheral blood, collected on day 0 of AZD1222 vaccination. The CDR3 nucleotides are TGTGCCAGCAGCGCTGGACTAGCGGGGGGTCAGGAGACCCAGTACTTC. Protein product: CASSAGLAGGQETQYF.